A selection of T cell receptor beta chains follows, all from one sample in a study of blood T cell repertoires in COVID-19. Method: immunoSEQ multiplex PCR; TCRdb's copy keeps in-frame clones and lacks some. Seen here are 150,000 to 200,000 clones, 86% observed once, and the top ten hold under 30%. Sequencing was done on a sample of PBMCs or T cells enriched from blood (not recorded which). The source of these receptors is a woman between 40 and 50 years old in a cohort exposed to, infected with or recovered from COVID-19 (not recorded which). CDR3s include the opening cysteine and the closing phenylalanine or tryptophan. D genes are given only for firm matches. The size entry is marked missing in some rows and otherwise reads once, few, many or a size class.

D: TRBD1; length: 15; size: NA; V: TRBV5-5; J: TRBJ2-1; DNA: TGTGCCAGCAGCTTGGAGGGGACAGGATACAATGAGCAGTTCTTC; CDR3: CASSLEGTGYNEQFF
D: NA; length: 15; size: few; V: TRBV10-1; J: TRBJ2-2; DNA: TGCGCCAGCAGACCGGACAGCTCGAACACCGGGGAGCTGTTTTTT; CDR3: CASRPDSSNTGELFF
D: TRBD2; length: 14; size: NA; V: TRBV7-9; J: TRBJ2-5; DNA: TGTGCCAGCAGCTTGGCCGGGGGGTTGGAGACCCAGTACTTC; CDR3: CASSLAGGLETQYF
D: TRBD1; length: 15; size: NA; V: TRBV10-3; J: TRBJ2-2; DNA: TGTGCCATCAGATTGACAGGGGGCAACACCGGGGAGCTGTTTTTT; CDR3: CAIRLTGGNTGELFF
D: TRBD1; length: 15; size: NA; V: TRBV6-5; J: TRBJ1-1; DNA: TGTGCCAGCAGTTTGGGGACAGGTGAGAACACTGAAGCTTTCTTT; CDR3: CASSLGTGENTEAFF
D: NA; length: 13; size: once; V: TRBV19; J: TRBJ1-5; DNA: TGTGCCAGTAGTTCAATCCCGGGACAGCCCCAGCATTTT; CDR3: CASSSIPGQPQHF
D: NA; length: 13; size: once; V: TRBV7-9; J: TRBJ2-7; DNA: TGTGCCAGCAGCCCCCGCCCCCGGTACGAGCAGTACTTC; CDR3: CASSPRPRYEQYF
D: NA; length: 14; size: few; V: TRBV4-2; J: TRBJ2-7; DNA: TGTGCCAGCAGCCAAGATTGGCGGGGCTCCGAGCAGTACTTC; CDR3: CASSQDWRGSEQYF
D: NA; length: 15; size: NA; V: TRBV4-1; J: TRBJ2-7; DNA: TGCGCCAGCAGCCAAGATCCTAGTTCGGGCTACGAGCAGTACTTC; CDR3: CASSQDPSSGYEQYF
D: NA; length: 13; size: NA; V: TRBV5-6; J: TRBJ2-1; DNA: TGTGCCAGCACTCTTGAGTCCTACAATGAGCAGTTCTTC; CDR3: CASTLESYNEQFF